These T cell receptor beta chains were read from a single sample in a study of T cell changes during pregnancy in multiple sclerosis. Here immunoSEQ multiplex PCR was the method, and the copy in TCRdb shows in-frame clones only, minus some. The sample consists of tens of thousands of clones, 75% to 95% of them appearing once. The starting material was CD8+ T cells from peripheral blood mononuclear cells, obtained before pregnancy. These receptors were collected from a female donor with multiple sclerosis, enrolled in a pregnancy study. Each CDR3 is given with its conserved first and last residue. The D gene is left open where the match is weak. The size entry is marked missing in some rows and otherwise reads once, few, many or a size class.

TGTGCCAGCAGTGAAACCGGGACTGATCTTGAAGCTTTCTTT	CASSETGTDLEAFF	TRBJ1-1	.	once	TRBV9
TGTGCCAGCAGCAACCCACAGGGGGCAGGGGAAAAACTGTTTTTT	CASSNPQGAGEKLFF	TRBJ1-4	TRBD1	.	TRBV7-9
TGTGCCAGCTCTCTCCTGGAGGGCTGGAATGAGCAGTTCTTC	CASSLLEGWNEQFF	TRBJ2-1	.	.	TRBV18
TGTGCCAGCCAGGCAGGGCCCACCGGGGAGCTGTTTTTT	CASQAGPTGELFF	TRBJ2-2	.	.	TRBV9
TGTGCCAGCAGTGTGGGAGCTAACTATGGCTACACCTTC	CASSVGANYGYTF	TRBJ1-2	.	.	TRBV2
TGTGCCAGCAGTTACTCGGCAGGGACAGATACGCAGTATTTT	CASSYSAGTDTQYF	TRBJ2-3	.	once	TRBV6-5
TGTGCCAGCAGTGGACAGGGGATCGAAAAACTGTTTTTT	CASSGQGIEKLFF	TRBJ1-4	TRBD1	.	TRBV27
TGTGCCAGCAGCCAGGACAGAAATGAAAAACTGTTTTTT	CASSQDRNEKLFF	TRBJ1-4	.	.	TRBV11-2
TGTGCCAGCAGCTTAGGGTCGGCAGGGGCGAACATTCAGTACTTC	CASSLGSAGANIQYF	TRBJ2-4	.	few	TRBV7-9
TGTGCCAGCAGCGGACCTGGGACAGGGCGCCGGAGGCAGTACTTC	CASSGPGTGRRRQYF	TRBJ2-7	TRBD1	.	TRBV9
TGCGCCAGCAGCTTGGAGGCGGATAACTCCTACGAGCAGTACTTC	CASSLEADNSYEQYF	TRBJ2-7	.	.	TRBV5-1
TGCAGTGCTACAGGGACAGGATATCACACCTTC	CSATGTGYHTF	TRBJ1-2	TRBD1	.	TRBV20-1
TGTGCCGTGGACAGCCTCTCTGGAAACACCATATATTTT	CAVDSLSGNTIYF	TRBJ1-3	.	few	TRBV30
TGTGCCAGCAGCGTGAGAGCTAGTCGAGATCGAGATACGCAGTATTTT	CASSVRASRDRDTQYF	TRBJ2-3	.	.	TRBV9
TGTGCCAGCAGTACAGGAAACCTCTACGAGCAGTACTTC	CASSTGNLYEQYF	TRBJ2-7	.	.	TRBV6-5
TGTGCCAGCAGCTTAGGGGACAGTTCCTACGAGCAGTACTTC	CASSLGDSSYEQYF	TRBJ2-7	.	once	TRBV13
TGCGCCAGCAGCCAAGGGGCTAGCGTCGATGAGCAGTTCTTC	CASSQGASVDEQFF	TRBJ2-1	.	.	TRBV4-1
TGTGCCAGCAGCTTAGAGGAGTCCATAAATTCAGATACGCAGTATTTT	CASSLEESINSDTQYF	TRBJ2-3	.	.	TRBV11-2
TGCGCCAGCAGCTCGGACATCGTCTCTGGAAACACCATATATTTT	CASSSDIVSGNTIYF	TRBJ1-3	.	many	TRBV5-1
TGTGCAAGCACAGGGATCGGGACAGATACGCAGTATTTT	CASTGIGTDTQYF	TRBJ2-3	.	once	TRBV27
TGCAGCGTGAATAACACCAATCCTCCCCCCCGACTAGCGGGGCAAATCCAAGAGACCCAGTACTTC	CSVNNTNPPPRLAGQIQETQYF	TRBJ2-5	TRBD2	.	TRBV29-1
TGCGCCAGCAGCCAAGTCCCCGGGGACACGAATGGCTACACCTTC	CASSQVPGDTNGYTF	TRBJ1-2	.	.	TRBV4-1
TGCGCCAGCAGCCAAGAAACGGGAGGGGGCCCTGAGCAGTTCTTC	CASSQETGGGPEQFF	TRBJ2-1	.	.	TRBV4-1
TGCGCCAGCAGCCCGGACAGGGGCTCGTTGGTGAAAGAGCAGTACTTC	CASSPDRGSLVKEQYF	TRBJ2-7	TRBD1	.	TRBV4-1
TGTGCCAGCAGTCCTGGGGACAGGGGAGGTGGCTACACCTTC	CASSPGDRGGGYTF	TRBJ1-2	TRBD1	.	TRBV28